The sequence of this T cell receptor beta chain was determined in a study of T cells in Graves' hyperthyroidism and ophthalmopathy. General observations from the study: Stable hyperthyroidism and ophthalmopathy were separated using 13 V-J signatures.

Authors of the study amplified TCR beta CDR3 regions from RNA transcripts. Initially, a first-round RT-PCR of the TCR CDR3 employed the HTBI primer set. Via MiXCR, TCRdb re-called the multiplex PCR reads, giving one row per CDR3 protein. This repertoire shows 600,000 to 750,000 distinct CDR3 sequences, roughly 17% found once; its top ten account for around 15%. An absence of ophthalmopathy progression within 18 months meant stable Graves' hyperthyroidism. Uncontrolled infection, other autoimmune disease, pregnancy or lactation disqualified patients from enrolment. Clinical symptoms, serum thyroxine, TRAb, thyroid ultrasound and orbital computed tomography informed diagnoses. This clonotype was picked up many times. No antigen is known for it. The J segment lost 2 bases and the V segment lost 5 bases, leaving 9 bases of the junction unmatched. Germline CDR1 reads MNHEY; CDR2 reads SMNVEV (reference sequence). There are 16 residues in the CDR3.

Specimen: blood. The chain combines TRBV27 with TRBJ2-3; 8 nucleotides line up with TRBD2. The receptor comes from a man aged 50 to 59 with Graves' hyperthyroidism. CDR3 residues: CASSVAGPGNTDTQYF. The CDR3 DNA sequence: TGTGCCAGCAGTGTAGCGGGACCCGGCAACACAGATACGCAGTATTTT.